This entry concerns a single T cell receptor (beta chain). Its antigen is as yet unknown. Every subset had its genomic DNA shared out evenly among several immunoSEQ plates. Measured with immunoSEQ multiplex PCR; TCRdb has only the in-frame clones, and not every one. Of hundreds of thousands of clones listed, around 72% are singletons. Division of CD4+ cells produced a CD45RA+ naive subset and a CD45RA-negative memory subset. This entry is derived from a study of shared clonotypes between healthy human individuals. Notes on the study in general: Relative to their counterparts shared across all four donors, non-shared clonotypes exhibited diminished generation probabilities.

The source of this sequence is a woman aged 30 to 39 in good health. Source material: memory CD4+ T cells sorted from blood. Described subset: CD45RA-negative fraction.

CDR3 sequence reads: CASSQDKITDTQYF. The CDR3 bases are TGTGCCAGCAGCCAGGACAAGATCACAGATACGCAGTATTTT. The chain links TRBV7-2 to TRBJ2-3; a weak D match, TRBD1 (5 bases). V was shortened by 5 bases and J by 2 bases, with 11 bases between the two germline ends. The length of the CDR3 is 14 residues. Germline loops: CDR1 SGHTA, CDR2 FQGNSA.